One and the same sample provided the 25 T cell receptor beta chains below, sequenced in a study of blood T cell repertoires in COVID-19. The protocol was immunoSEQ multiplex PCR, while the TCRdb copy is restricted to in-frame clones and leaves out a portion. The sample includes roughly 300,000 clones, roughly 86% of them seen just once. Sequencing input: peripheral blood. Source of these receptors: a woman aged 45-65 years who had recovered from COVID-19.

This chain links TRBV3-1 (or the pseudogene TRBV3-2) with TRBJ1-2, with D possibly matching TRBD1 (6 bases). The V gene's germline CDR1 is LGHDT and CDR2 YNNKEL (reference sequence). V lost 2 bases and J 8 bases, leaving 9 bases between the germline ends. The CDR3 loop spans 12 amino acids. The CDR3: CASSQTGTGYTF. CDR3 nucleotide sequence: TGTGCCAGCAGCCAAACAGGGACAGGCTACACCTTC.

The chain uses TRBV6-6 and TRBJ2-3; D perhaps matches TRBD1 (6 bases). The germline CDR1 and CDR2 sequences are MNHNY and SVGAGI (reference sequence). CDR3 length: 14 residues. The V and J ends lost 5 bases and 4 bases respectively, with 13 bases between them. As DNA, the CDR3 is TGTGCCAGCAGTCCCACGGACAGTTCAGATACGCAGTATTTT. Its protein product is CASSPTDSSDTQYF.

The genes are TRBV28 and TRBJ2-5; D is unresolved. The V gene's germline CDR1 is MDHEN and CDR2 SYDVKM. V was pared by 3 bases and J by 0 bases, with 11 bases between. The CDR3 consists of 15 residues. CDR3 sequence (DNA): TGTGCCAGCAGTTTGGCATCGAAGTACCAAGAGACCCAGTACTTC. Translated, it gives CASSLASKYQETQYF.

The genes are TRBV2 and TRBJ2-2; D remains unclear. The CDR3 length is 14 residues. Germline loops: CDR1 SNHLY, CDR2 FYNNEI. V was clipped by 6 bases and J by 5 bases, with 13 bases between them. DNA for the CDR3: TGTGCCAGCAGGCTCCTAGGTGGGACCGGGGAGCTGTTTTTT. Translated, it gives CASRLLGGTGELFF. Variable domain in full (rest from reference TRBV2 and TRBJ2-2): EPEVTQTPSHQVTQMGQEVILRCVPISNHLYFYWYRQILGQKVEFLVSFYNNEISEKSEIFDDQFSVERPDGSNFTLKIRSTKLEDSAMYFCASRLLGGTGELFFGEGSRLTVL.

The chain is built from TRBV5-6 and TRBJ1-6; 11 nucleotides match TRBD1. Germline-derived CDR1 and CDR2 are SGHDT and YYEEEE. The CDR3 covers 16 residues. Trimming at V came to 4 bases and at J to 7 bases, leaving 7 bases not matched to a gene. CDR3 DNA: TGTGCCAGCAGCATTGGACAGGGGGCAGGGAATTCACCCCTCCACTTT. This sequence encodes CASSIGQGAGNSPLHF.

This chain joins TRBV6-5 and TRBJ1-1, with D possibly matching TRBD1 (5 bases). The CDR3 length is 11 residues. Germline loops: CDR1 MNHEY, CDR2 SVGAGI. The CDR3 bases are TGTAGCTCCGGGGGGAACACTGAAGCTTTCTTT. Amino acid sequence: CSSGGNTEAFF.

This chain uses TRBV7-2 with TRBJ1-2, with D perhaps TRBD1 (6 bases). The CDR3 is 15 amino acids. Looked up from germline, CDR1 is SGHTA and CDR2 is FQGNSA. V lost 5 bases, J lost 7 bases, and 20 bases lay in between. CDR3 loop: CASSPGNRAGGGYTF. CDR3 DNA: TGTGCCAGCAGCCCCGGTAACAGGGCTGGTGGTGGCTACACCTTC. The full variable domain, rest sourced from reference TRBV7-2 and TRBJ1-2, is GAGVSQSPSNKVTEKGKDVELRCDPISGHTALYWYRQSLGQGLEFLIYFQGNSAPDKSGLPSDRFSAERTGGSVSTLTIQRTQQEDSAVYLCASSPGNRAGGGYTFGSGTRLTVV.

The chain employs TRBV28 and TRBJ1-3, with a possible D match to TRBD1 (6 bases). V was trimmed by 5 bases and J by 0 bases, leaving 11 bases between them. CDR3 length equals 15 residues. CDR1 is MDHEN, CDR2 SYDVKM, per germline. The CDR3 loop reads CASSPDRTSGNTIYF. The CDR3 DNA sequence: TGTGCCAGCAGTCCCGACAGGACCTCTGGAAACACCATATATTTT.

This chain uses TRBV4-2 with TRBJ2-2; a weak D match, TRBD1 (5 bases). The germline gives CDR1 LGHNA, CDR2 YNFKEQ. V was trimmed by 0 bases and J by 1 base, leaving 9 bases between them. This CDR3 comprises 16 residues. CDR3 sequence: CASSQERQGNTGELFF. CDR3 sequence (DNA): TGTGCCAGCAGCCAAGAGCGGCAGGGGAACACCGGGGAGCTGTTTTTT.

This clone has just a few counts. The sample carries other DNA sequences with the same CDR3. The rearrangement uses TRBV5-1 and TRBJ1-4; a weak D match, TRBD1 (6 bases). Trimming shortened V by 0 bases and J by 5 bases, and 8 bases separated the two germline ends. The germline CDR1 and CDR2 sequences are SGHRS and YFSETQ. This CDR3 is 14 amino acids long. The CDR3 reads CASSLGQGNEKLFF. In nucleotides, the CDR3 is TGCGCCAGCAGCTTGGGCCAGGGGAATGAAAAACTGTTTTTT.

The V call is TRBV29-1, the J call TRBJ2-2; D possibly corresponds to TRBD1 (5 bases). The V end was cut by 7 bases, the J end by 8 bases, with 14 bases between. CDR1 SQVTM and CDR2 ANQGSEA come from the germline V gene. The CDR3 length is 12 residues. The CDR3 DNA is TGCAGCGGGACGCAGGGTCGGGGGGAGCTGTTTTTT. Protein product: CSGTQGRGELFF.

The V and J genes are TRBV16 and TRBJ1-5; maybe TRBD1 (5 bases). CDR3 length equals 17 residues. Germline V gene lookup returns CDR1 KGHSY and CDR2 FQNENV. V was clipped by 2 bases and J by 7 bases, with 21 bases between them. CDR3 nucleotides: TGTGCCAGCAGCCAAGGGCTCAGGGAAGGGGCACAACAGCCCCAGCATTTT. It specifies CASSQGLREGAQQPQHF. The complete variable domain, with remaining parts taken from reference TRBV16 and TRBJ1-5, reads GEEVAQTPKHLVRGEGQKAKLYCAPIKGHSYVFWYQQVLKNEFKFLISFQNENVFDETGMPKERFSAKCLPNSPCSLEIQATKLEDSAVYFCASSQGLREGAQQPQHFGDGTRLSIL.

The chain couples TRBV27 to TRBJ2-3; tentative D call: TRBD2 (6 bases). CDR3 length: 15 amino acids. Germline V CDR1 and CDR2: MNHEY, SMNVEV (reference sequence). V was trimmed by 2 bases and J by 2 bases, leaving 11 bases between them. The CDR3 reads CASSLTGGATDTQYF. CDR3 nucleotides: TGTGCCAGCAGTTTAACCGGGGGTGCCACAGATACGCAGTATTTT.

V and J are TRBV27 and TRBJ2-7; 7 positions agree with TRBD1. J gave up 0 bases and V 6 bases, and 5 bases lay outside the gene matches. Germline loops: CDR1 MNHEY, CDR2 SMNVEV (reference sequence). This CDR3 region has 14 residues. CDR3 nucleotide sequence: TGTGCCAGCAGGCAATCAGGGGGCTCCTACGAGCAGTACTTC. It codes for CASRQSGGSYEQYF.

The chain links TRBV7-3 to TRBJ2-7, with TRBD1 as a possible D gene (6 bases). The ends were cut back, 2 bases at V and 5 bases at J, with 16 bases in the middle. In germline, CDR1 is SGHTA, CDR2 FQGTGA. The CDR3 is 15 amino acids. The CDR3, as DNA: TGTGCCAGCAGCTTAGGCGGCAGGGGAGTAGACGAGCAGTACTTC. It codes for CASSLGGRGVDEQYF.

The chain recombines TRBV2 with TRBJ1-2, with 7 positions matching TRBD1. V was clipped by 0 bases and J by 13 bases; unmatched bases: 8. From germline, CDR1 is SNHLY and CDR2 FYNNEI. CDR3 size: 13 residues. The CDR3 here is CASSEAWGAGGTF. The CDR3, as DNA: TGTGCCAGCAGTGAAGCTTGGGGGGCAGGGGGCACCTTC.

J is TRBJ2-2 and V is TRBV7-3, with TRBD2 matching over 9 bases. J was trimmed by 1 base and V by 5 bases; bases with no gene match: 2. The CDR3 contains 15 residues. Germline CDR1 and CDR2: SGHTA and FQGTGA. CDR3 sequence (DNA): TGTGCCAGCAGCGGAGCGGGAGGGAACACCGGGGAGCTGTTTTTT. It yields the protein CASSGAGGNTGELFF.

The chain employs TRBV28 and TRBJ1-4; TRBD1 is a possible D gene (6 bases). Looked up from germline, CDR1 is MDHEN and CDR2 is SYDVKM. V lost 3 bases and J lost 4, with 15 bases in between. The CDR3 totals 16 residues. The CDR3 protein is CASSFDRDTYNEKLFF. The CDR3 DNA sequence: TGTGCCAGCAGTTTCGACCGGGACACCTATAATGAAAAACTGTTTTTT.

This clone was observed a handful of times. The chain uses TRBV7-2 and TRBJ1-2; 9 nucleotides agree with TRBD1. V lost 4 bases and J lost 10; bases outside the gene matches: 4. The CDR3 is 12 amino acids. The germline V gene has CDR1 SGHTA and CDR2 FQGNSA. The CDR3 is CASSSRTGDYTF. CDR3 nucleotides: TGTGCCAGCAGCTCGCGGACAGGGGACTACACCTTC.

The V call is TRBV9, the J call TRBJ1-1; 7 bases fit TRBD1. CDR3 size: 15 residues. Trimming removed 3 bases from V and 8 bases from J; junction bases left unmatched: 13. Germline V gene lookup returns CDR1 SGDLS and CDR2 YYNGEE. CDR3: CASSANLIPGQEAFF. CDR3 nucleotides: TGTGCCAGCAGCGCGAACTTAATACCGGGACAGGAAGCTTTCTTT. The full variable domain, with the rest looked up from reference TRBV9 and TRBJ1-1, is DSGVTQTPKHLITATGQRVTLRCSPRSGDLSVYWYQQSLDQGLQFLIQYYNGEERAKGNILERFSAQQFPDLHSELNLSSLELGDSALYFCASSANLIPGQEAFFGQGTRLTVV.

In this sample, this clone turned up once. The chain has TRBV6-5 and TRBJ1-1; a possible D gene is TRBD1 (5 bases). The germline V gene encodes CDR1 MNHEY and CDR2 SVGAGI. V dropped 6 bases and J dropped 6 bases, with 14 bases sitting between them. The CDR3 extends over 13 amino acids. In DNA form, the CDR3 reads TGTGCCAGCAGGGCCCTGGGGCGGTCTGAAGCTTTCTTT. Translation: CASRALGRSEAFF.

The count of this clone is one. This chain uses TRBV7-9 with TRBJ2-5; a possible D gene is TRBD2 (6 bases). CDR3 length: 16 amino acids. V lost 2 bases to trimming and J lost 5 bases, with 18 bases between them. Germline lookup yields CDR1 SEHNR and CDR2 FQNEAQ (reference sequence). The CDR3 sequence is CASSLLAGRRMETQYF. CDR3 nucleotide sequence: TGTGCCAGCAGCTTACTCGCAGGGAGGCGGATGGAGACCCAGTACTTC.

The V and J genes are TRBV6-2 or TRBV6-3 and TRBJ1-5; the D is unclear. CDR3 length: 14 residues. Trimming stripped 8 bases from V and 6 bases from J, with 17 bases between. Germline CDR1 and CDR2: MNHEY and SVGEGT. This CDR3 is CASGPTRAGQPQHF. In nucleotides, the CDR3 is TGTGCCAGCGGCCCGACGAGGGCTGGTCAGCCCCAGCATTTT.

The chain joins TRBV7-8 to TRBJ2-2; D perhaps matches TRBD2 (6 bases). CDR3 length: 13 residues. Trimming removed 6 bases at V and 5 bases at J, with 10 bases between. The V gene's germline CDR1 is SGHVS and CDR2 FQNEAQ. The CDR3 DNA follows: TGTGCCAGCAGTTTGACTAGAACCGGGGAGCTGTTTTTT. It translates to CASSLTRTGELFF.

The rearrangement joins TRBV24-1 to TRBJ2-2; the match to TRBD2 covers 8 bases. Germline CDR1 is KGHDR and CDR2 is SFDVKD. The trim removed 2 bases at V and 7 bases at J, leaving 5 bases unmatched. The CDR3 totals 15 residues. This CDR3 reads CATSDSREGLGELFF. CDR3 DNA sequence: TGTGCCACCAGTGATTCCCGGGAGGGCCTCGGGGAGCTGTTTTTT.